This T cell receptor beta chain was recorded in a study of blood T cell repertoires in COVID-19 (dated by TCRdb to 2020 to 2022). At the level of the whole study: Collaborator samples came from the United States, Italy and Spain and covered acute and convalescent phases of COVID-19. The prospective study material was composed of cDNA or gDNA derived from T cells, B-cell-depleted T cells, or PBMCs. The dataset comprised deeply sampled blood TCRbeta repertoires from subjects exposed to, actively infected with, or recovered from COVID-19. The repertoires were released in a freely available public database intended as a resource for research on the immune response to SARS-CoV-2. The samples were drawn from two sources: the first 160 participants of the ongoing ImmuneRACE study, and 1,000 to 1,500 subjects contributed by 6 global collaborators. The sample metadata nearly always contained a de-identified subject ID, COVID-19 status, age in years and sex. Where available, HLA class I and class II types were taken from metadata supplied by the sample provider and were not determined by assay-based typing.

TCRbeta CDR3 regions were amplified from genomic DNA by means of the immunoSEQ Assay, a bias-controlled multiplex PCR. Per the authors' processing: Within the assay, amplification of reference gene primers was used to estimate how many nucleated cells each sample contained. To quantify the absolute abundance of each unique TCRbeta CDR3 rearrangement, sequence reads were collapsed and filtered. Productive Simpson clonality was computed per sample as the square root of Simpson's diversity index over productive rearrangements. TCRdb mirrors the immuneACCESS table, restricted to in-frame sequences. Some clones are absent from its copies; in checked studies, under half trace to an unresolved V gene, and the reason for the others is unknown. D and trimming come from the DNA, and the V and J calls and clone size come from that table. Present in this sample are approximately 150,000 clones, 75% to 90% of which were seen just once. The leading ten clones occupy roughly 13% of the sample.

In regard to this clone: Its antigen remains unidentified. Base qualities are not recorded, but no much larger clone differs from it by a single base.

What the research found in general, with its limitations: Clinical and demographic metadata were provided uncurated, with the amount varying by source and participant.

CDR1 and CDR2 are read off the germline V gene as KGHSH and LQKENI. The cysteine opens and the phenylalanine closes a CDR3 of 16 amino acids. The read is trimmed to its CDR3 DNA, 48 bases read in frame from base 1. Trimming costs V 1 base and J 0 bases, and their ends lie 9 bases apart. At one collaborating source in Seattle, patients were enrolled during active infection and were followed longitudinally through the course of disease. Collaborating institutions collected whole blood in K2EDTA tubes following their own protocols. For TCRbeta analysis, collaborators shipped samples in one of three forms: frozen whole blood, isolated PBMCs, or DNA extracted from either of those sample types.

This receptor was identified in a man in his late teens or twenties with COVID-19, enrolled during active disease. The chain links TRBV18 with TRBJ2-2, with the D segment identity uncertain. Sequenced sample: peripheral blood. The CDR3 protein sequence reads: CASSPQAEPNTGELFF. In nucleotide form, the sequence is TGTGCCAGCTCACCACAGGCGGAGCCGAACACCGGGGAGCTGTTTTTT.